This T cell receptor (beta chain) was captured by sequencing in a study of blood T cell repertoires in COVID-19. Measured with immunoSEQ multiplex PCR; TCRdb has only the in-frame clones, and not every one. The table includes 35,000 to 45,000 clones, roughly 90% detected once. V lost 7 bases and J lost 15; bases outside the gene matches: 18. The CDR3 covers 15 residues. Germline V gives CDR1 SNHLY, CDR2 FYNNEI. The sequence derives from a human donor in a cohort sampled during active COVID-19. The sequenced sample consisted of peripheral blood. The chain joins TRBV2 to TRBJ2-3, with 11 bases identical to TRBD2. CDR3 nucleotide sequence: TGTGCCAGCATTAATCCTAGCGGGGGGCCCCCTCGCCACTATTTT. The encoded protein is CASINPSGGPPRHYF.